One sample yielded the 21 T cell receptor beta chains listed below, sequenced in a study of identical twins. TCRdb re-analysed the 5' RACE reads in MiXCR, keeping a single row per CDR3 protein. The repertoire holds approximately 700,000 distinct CDR3 sequences, with 5.5% to 6.5% as singletons. Sequenced input: naive T cells sorted from blood. The receptors were sampled from a man aged 18 to 30 in good health.

This clonotype showed up many times. The chain has TRBV14 and TRBJ2-3, with D unresolved. From germline, CDR1 is SGHDN and CDR2 FVKESK. This CDR3 has 16 amino acids. The V end was cut by 2 bases, the J end by 3 bases, with 15 bases between. The CDR3 DNA reads as TGTGCCAGCAGCCAACACAGCAGCCTTGGGACAGATACGCAGTATTTT. Protein: CASSQHSSLGTDTQYF.

In its sample, this clonotype was seen many times. The chain carries TRBV6-5 and TRBJ1-2, with D uncertain. The CDR3 loop spans 15 amino acids. V lost 3 bases and J 4 bases, leaving 15 bases between the germline ends. Germline V gene lookup returns CDR1 MNHEY and CDR2 SVGAGI. The CDR3 is CASSYNSPSTYGYTF. The DNA for the CDR3 is TGTGCCAGCAGTTATAACTCCCCTTCAACCTATGGCTACACCTTC.

This clonotype was observed many times. J is TRBJ2-5 and V is TRBV5-1; D remains unclear. The V gene's germline CDR1 is SGHRS and CDR2 YFSETQ. CDR3 length: 13 amino acids. The V end lost 1 base, the J end lost 2 bases, and 6 bases lay between the germline ends. The CDR3 protein is CASSLYKQETQYF. Here the CDR3 DNA reads TGCGCCAGCAGCTTGTACAAACAAGAGACCCAGTACTTC.

At least ten counts were recorded for this clonotype. The CDR3 loop is CASSQLPGTSGYNEQFF. The DNA of the CDR3 is TGCGCCAGCAGCCAACTACCCGGGACTAGCGGTTACAATGAGCAGTTCTTC. This rearrangement joins TRBV4-1 to TRBJ2-1; 11 bases align to TRBD2. Germline V gene sequence: CDR1 MGHRA, CDR2 YSYEKL. Germline trimming cut 2 bases from V and 4 bases from J; bases unmatched to any gene: 7. The length of the CDR3 is 17 residues.

This clonotype was detected ten times or more. This chain joins TRBV10-3 and TRBJ2-3; 7 bases match TRBD2. The CDR3 totals 15 residues. The V gene end was trimmed by 4 bases and the J gene end by 3 bases; junction bases not matched to a gene: 7. CDR1 and CDR2 (germline): ENHRY, SYGVKD. The CDR3 nucleotides read TGTGCCATCAGTGCGGGGACTAAAGGTACAGATACGCAGTATTTT. Translation gives CAISAGTKGTDTQYF.

This clonotype has a count of ten or more. The chain employs TRBV29-1 and TRBJ1-1, with D perhaps matching TRBD1 (6 bases). Germline CDR1 and CDR2: SQVTM and ANQGSEA. There are 13 residues in the CDR3. Trimming left V 6 bases short and J 2 bases short, with 13 bases between. The CDR3 nucleotides are TGCAGCGTGAGGGGGGGAACCAACACTGAAGCTTTCTTT. Residues: CSVRGGTNTEAFF. Looking up the rest from reference TRBV29-1 and TRBJ1-1 gives the full variable domain: SAVISQKPSRDICQRGTSLTIQCQVDSQVTMMFWYRQQPGQSLTLIATANQGSEATYESGFVIDKFPISRPNLTFSTLTVSNMSPEDSSIYLCSVRGGTNTEAFFGQGTRLTVV.

This clonotype was seen a few times. V gene TRBV5-1 combines with J gene TRBJ2-7; TRBD1 matches 7 bases. This CDR3 region has 15 residues. CDR1 is SGHRS, CDR2 YFSETQ, per germline. With 7 bases clipped from V and 2 bases from J, the junction kept 12 bases outside the gene matches. In DNA form, the CDR3 reads TGCGCCAGCTGCCCCACAGGGGAAACTGCCTACGAGCAGTACTTC. Protein sequence: CASCPTGETAYEQYF. The whole variable domain, filled in from reference TRBV5-1 and TRBJ2-7, reads KAGVTQTPRYLIKTRGQQVTLSCSPISGHRSVSWYQQTPGQGLQFLFEYFSETQRNKGNFPGRFSGRQFSNSRSEMNVSTLELGDSALYLCASCPTGETAYEQYFGPGTRLTVT.

V and J are TRBV12-3 or TRBV12-4 and TRBJ2-3; D not resolved. Trimming shortened V by 6 bases and J by 1 base, and 17 bases separated the two germline ends. The CDR3 runs 16 residues. CDR3 bases: TGTGCCAGCAGGCCCCGAGAGCGCGCGGGCACAGATACGCAGTATTTT. This codes for CASRPRERAGTDTQYF.

This clonotype was counted at least ten times. The chain combines TRBV5-1 with TRBJ2-3, with TRBD2 matching 12 bases. The CDR3 runs to 15 residues. Trimming took 4 bases from V and 5 from J; bases not matched to a gene: 5. In germline, CDR1 is SGHRS, CDR2 YFSETQ. For the CDR3, the DNA is TGCGCCAGCAGCCAGCAGACTAGCGGGAGAGATACGCAGTATTTT. Its translation is CASSQQTSGRDTQYF.

This clonotype has at least ten counts. The rearrangement links TRBV5-1 to TRBJ2-2; 7 nucleotides match TRBD1. Per the germline V gene, CDR1 is SGHRS and CDR2 is YFSETQ. CDR3 size: 17 residues. J gave up 5 bases and V 0 bases, and 10 bases lay outside the gene matches. CDR3 coding DNA: TGCGCCAGCAGCTTGGCCGTAAGGGGGCTCAGGACCGGGGAGCTGTTTTTT. This codes for CASSLAVRGLRTGELFF.

The genes are TRBV18 and TRBJ2-1; D gene ambiguous. Per germline, CDR1 KGHSH and CDR2 LQKENI. V was clipped by 3 bases and J by 7 bases, with 13 bases between them. CDR3 length: 14 residues. CDR3 bases: TGTGCCAGCTCACCTCGGATCCGGCAGAATGAGCAGTTCTTC. Encoded protein: CASSPRIRQNEQFF.

This clonotype was counted at least ten times. The chain recombines TRBV29-1 with TRBJ2-3; TRBD1 agrees at 9 bases. This CDR3 spans 13 amino acids. The ends lost 7 bases at V and 6 bases at J; junction bases unmatched: 8. The V gene's germline CDR1 is SQVTM and CDR2 ANQGSEA. Here the CDR3 DNA reads TGCAGCGGGGACAGGGTGATGCGCGATACGCAGTATTTT. Its translation is CSGDRVMRDTQYF.

This clonotype occurred many times. This rearrangement joins TRBV6-1 to TRBJ2-5; 8 nucleotides line up with TRBD2. This CDR3 is 16 amino acids long. The V gene's germline CDR1 is MNHNS and CDR2 SASEGT. With 6 bases clipped from V and 4 bases from J, the junction kept 13 bases outside the gene matches. The CDR3 region is CASSPLFLAGRETQYF. The CDR3 coding sequence is TGTGCCAGCAGCCCCCTCTTCTTAGCGGGAAGAGAGACCCAGTACTTC.

This clonotype was found many times. The V and J genes are TRBV5-1 and TRBJ2-3; D might be TRBD2 (6 bases). The CDR3 is made up of 14 amino acids. Germline CDR1 SGHRS, CDR2 YFSETQ. V lost 6 bases to trimming and J lost 8 bases, with 19 bases between them. The CDR3: CASIGSSERSTQYF. The CDR3 nucleotides read TGCGCCAGCATCGGGTCTAGCGAAAGGAGTACGCAGTATTTT.

This clonotype was detected many times. The rearrangement uses TRBV7-2 and TRBJ2-3; 7 bases map to TRBD2. Germline CDR1 is SGHTA and CDR2 is FQGNSA. The CDR3 is 16 amino acids. V gave up 0 bases and J gave up 0 bases; unmatched junction bases: 3. The CDR3 DNA reads as TGTGCCAGCAGCTTAGCAGCGGGGCTTAGCACAGATACGCAGTATTTT. Its translation: CASSLAAGLSTDTQYF.

In its sample, this clonotype was seen many times. The chain has TRBV5-1 and TRBJ2-3; 15 bases line up with TRBD2. The V gene end was trimmed by 7 bases and the J gene end by 4 bases; junction bases not matched to a gene: 10. This CDR3 contains 17 residues. Germline values: CDR1 SGHRS, CDR2 YFSETQ. The CDR3 sequence: CASQRTSGRAWSDTQYF. The CDR3 coding sequence is TGCGCCAGCCAGAGGACTAGCGGGAGGGCTTGGTCAGATACGCAGTATTTT. Full variable domain (missing parts from reference TRBV5-1 and TRBJ2-3): KAGVTQTPRYLIKTRGQQVTLSCSPISGHRSVSWYQQTPGQGLQFLFEYFSETQRNKGNFPGRFSGRQFSNSRSEMNVSTLELGDSALYLCASQRTSGRAWSDTQYFGPGTRLTVL.

This rearrangement joins TRBV20-1 to TRBJ2-7; D gene uncertain. This CDR3 is built from 15 residues. Germline V CDR1 and CDR2: DFQATT, SNEGSKA (reference sequence). V was shortened by 6 bases and J by 3 bases, with 21 bases between the two germline ends. The CDR3 loop reads CSAGEFGLPHYEQYF. DNA of the CDR3: TGCAGTGCAGGAGAATTTGGCCTACCTCACTACGAGCAGTACTTC.

This clonotype was seen a few times. V and J are TRBV6-6 and TRBJ1-6; D perhaps matches TRBD1 (5 bases). The CDR3 is made up of 13 amino acids. Germline-derived CDR1 and CDR2 are MNHNY and SVGAGI (reference sequence). V was pared by 7 bases and J by 7 bases, with 11 bases between. CDR3 sequence: CASNEGWNSPLHF. CDR3 nucleotides: TGTGCCAGCAACGAGGGGTGGAATTCACCCCTCCACTTT.

This clonotype was detected many times. The chain employs TRBV4-2 and TRBJ2-7; 7 bases match TRBD1. Germline V gene sequence: CDR1 LGHNA, CDR2 YNFKEQ. This CDR3 is built from 15 residues. V was clipped by 4 bases and J by 2 bases; unmatched bases: 8. The CDR3 sequence is CASSRETGSPYEQYF. CDR3 bases: TGTGCCAGCAGCCGAGAGACAGGGAGCCCCTACGAGCAGTACTTC.

At least ten counts were recorded for this clonotype. The chain joins TRBV5-1 to TRBJ2-1; no clear D gene. The CDR3 has 12 residues. Trimming cost V 4 bases and J 7 bases, with 9 bases left between them. Germline loops: CDR1 SGHRS, CDR2 YFSETQ. The CDR3 reads CASSPQPNEQFF. CDR3 bases: TGCGCCAGCAGCCCACAGCCTAATGAGCAGTTCTTC.

The sample holds many counts of this clonotype. The chain is built from TRBV12-3 or TRBV12-4 and TRBJ1-1, with D possibly being TRBD1 (6 bases). Trimming stripped 5 bases from V and 6 bases from J, with 16 bases between. The CDR3 is 14 residues long. CDR3 in amino acids: CASSPQGYRSEAFF. DNA for the CDR3: TGTGCCAGCAGTCCTCAGGGGTATAGGTCTGAAGCTTTCTTT.